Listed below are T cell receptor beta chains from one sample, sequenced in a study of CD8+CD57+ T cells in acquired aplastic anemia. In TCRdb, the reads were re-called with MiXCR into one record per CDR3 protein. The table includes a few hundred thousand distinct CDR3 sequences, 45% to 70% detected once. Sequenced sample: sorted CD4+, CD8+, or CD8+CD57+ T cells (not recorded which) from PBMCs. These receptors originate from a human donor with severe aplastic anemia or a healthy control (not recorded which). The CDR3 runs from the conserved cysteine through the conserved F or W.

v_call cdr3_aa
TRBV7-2 CASSLYREYGYTF
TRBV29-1 CSVEFGRGAFF
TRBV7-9 CAIPKGPASTEAFF
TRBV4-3 CASSQRGGDTQYF
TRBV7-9 CASSLVYGYTF
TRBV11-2 CASSSGFMNTEAFF
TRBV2 CASSPGVDEGPISGRGETQYF
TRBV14 CASSLKVVGTETFF
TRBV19 CASISQGAGNTEAFF
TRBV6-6 CAGGLGTDTQYF
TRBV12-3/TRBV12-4 CAGSKRESSYEQYF
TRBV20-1 CSAQQGGTEAFF
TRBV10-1 CASSVWTGDESNQPQHF
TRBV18 CASSPRMSGAGSPLHF
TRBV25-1 CASSDSGHLARNIQYF
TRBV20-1 CSARDLKGLYGYTF
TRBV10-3 CAISWDGGANVLTF
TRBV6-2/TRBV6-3 CASSYYSYEQYF
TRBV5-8 CASSLGADRGRRGYTF
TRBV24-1 CATSPGTGGNQPQHF
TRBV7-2 CASSLGVLGHLSYEQYF
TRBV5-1 CASSLTGQLLINQPQHF
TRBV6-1 CASSYYGTKTQYF
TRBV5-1 CASSPSGQGSYGYTF
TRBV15 CATSGGTYNSPLHF
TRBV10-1 CASSERTEAEQYF
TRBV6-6 CASSPRRGNTEAFF
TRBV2 CASSSPAGEGLNGYTF